The clone carrying this T cell receptor (beta chain) was picked up many times. Documented time point: sample taken at primary tumor resection. The input material, whole RNA from tumor, nontumor lung or frozen PBMC, was sequenced unsorted. This sample was included in a study of spatial heterogeneity in lung cancer. At the level of the study: The average count in raw reads for each unique TCR and UMI combination exceeded nine appearances.

Individual TCR cDNA molecules each bore their own unique molecular identifier. TCRdb independently ran MiXCR on the 5' RACE reads; one entry per CDR3 protein. This sample carries 6,500 to 9,000 distinct CDR3 sequences, over 6.5% of them seen once, and the ten largest clones take approximately 45%. Sequenced here: PBMCs, sampled at surgery. The receptor's source is a male donor with early-stage non-small cell lung cancer.

DNA of the CDR3: TGCAGCGTGGAGGAGACAGGGATCTACGAGCAGTACTTC. Translation: CSVEETGIYEQYF. This chain connects TRBV29-1 to TRBJ2-7; TRBD1 matches 7 bases. Germline CDR1 is SQVTM and CDR2 is ANQGSEA. The CDR3 loop spans 13 amino acids. V was clipped by 6 bases and J by 3 bases; unmatched bases: 8.